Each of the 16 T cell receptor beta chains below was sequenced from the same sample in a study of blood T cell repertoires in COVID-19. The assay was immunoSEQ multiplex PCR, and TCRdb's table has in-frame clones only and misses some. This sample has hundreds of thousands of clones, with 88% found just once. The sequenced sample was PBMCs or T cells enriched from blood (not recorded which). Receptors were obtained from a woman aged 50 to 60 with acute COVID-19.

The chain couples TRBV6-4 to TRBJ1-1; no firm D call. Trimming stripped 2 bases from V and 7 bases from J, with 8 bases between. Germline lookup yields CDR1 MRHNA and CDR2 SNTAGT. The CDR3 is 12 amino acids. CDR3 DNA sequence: TGTGCCAGCAGTGACATGGCAGATGAAGCTTTCTTT. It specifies CASSDMADEAFF.

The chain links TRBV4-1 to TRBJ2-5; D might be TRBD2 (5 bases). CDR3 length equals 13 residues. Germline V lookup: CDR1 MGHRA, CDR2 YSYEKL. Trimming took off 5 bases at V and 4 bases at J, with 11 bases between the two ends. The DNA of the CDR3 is TGCGCCAGCAGCGCAGTCCGGGGAGAGACCCAGTACTTC. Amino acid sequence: CASSAVRGETQYF.

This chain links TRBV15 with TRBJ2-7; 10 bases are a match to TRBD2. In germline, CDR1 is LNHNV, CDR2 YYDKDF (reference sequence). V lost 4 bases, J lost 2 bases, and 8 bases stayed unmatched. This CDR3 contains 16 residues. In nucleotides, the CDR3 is TGTGCCACCAGCACCCGAAGACTAGCGGGTCCCTACGAGCAGTACTTC. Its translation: CATSTRRLAGPYEQYF. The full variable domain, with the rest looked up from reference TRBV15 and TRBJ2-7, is DAMVIQNPRYQVTQFGKPVTLSCSQTLNHNVMYWYQQKSSQAPKLLFHYYDKDFNNEADTPDNFQSRRPNTSFCFLDIRSPGLGDTAMYLCATSTRRLAGPYEQYFGPGTRLTVT.

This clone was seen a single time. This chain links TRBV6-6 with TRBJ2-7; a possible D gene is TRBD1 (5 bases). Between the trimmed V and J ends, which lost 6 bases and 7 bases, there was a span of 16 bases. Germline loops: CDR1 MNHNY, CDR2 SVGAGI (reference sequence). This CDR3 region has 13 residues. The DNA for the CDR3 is TGTGCCAGCAGCCGCGATGGGGCCGGAGAGCAGTACTTC. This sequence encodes CASSRDGAGEQYF.

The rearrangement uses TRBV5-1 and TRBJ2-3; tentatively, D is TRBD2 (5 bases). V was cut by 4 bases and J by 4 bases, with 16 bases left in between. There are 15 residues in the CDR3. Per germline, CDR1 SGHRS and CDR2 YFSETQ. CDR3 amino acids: CASSLTQRAPDTQYF. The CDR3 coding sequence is TGCGCCAGCAGCCTCACTCAGAGGGCCCCAGATACGCAGTATTTT.

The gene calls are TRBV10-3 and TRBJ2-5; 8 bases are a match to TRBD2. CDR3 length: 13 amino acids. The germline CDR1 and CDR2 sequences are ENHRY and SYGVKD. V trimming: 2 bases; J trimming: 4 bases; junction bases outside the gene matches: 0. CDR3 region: CAISELAGETQYF. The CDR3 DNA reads TGTGCCATCAGTGAGCTAGCGGGAGAGACCCAGTACTTC.

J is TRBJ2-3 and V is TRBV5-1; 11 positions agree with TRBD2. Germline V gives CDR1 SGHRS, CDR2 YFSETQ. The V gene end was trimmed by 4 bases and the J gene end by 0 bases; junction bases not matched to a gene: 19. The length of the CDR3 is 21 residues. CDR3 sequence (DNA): TGCGCCAGCAGCCCCGGTCGAGGGACTAGCGGATTCTTAGATAGCACAGATACGCAGTATTTT. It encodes CASSPGRGTSGFLDSTDTQYF.

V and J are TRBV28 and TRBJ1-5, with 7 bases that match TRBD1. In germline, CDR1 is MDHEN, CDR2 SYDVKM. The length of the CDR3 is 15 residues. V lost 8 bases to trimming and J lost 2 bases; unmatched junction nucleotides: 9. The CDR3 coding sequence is TGTGCCAGCGGAGAAGGGACAGTTGGCAATCAGCCCCAGCATTTT. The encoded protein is CASGEGTVGNQPQHF.

The CDR3 is CASSLEGGGNQPQHF. CDR3 nucleotide sequence: TGTGCCAGCAGCTTAGAGGGAGGGGGCAATCAGCCCCAGCATTTT. V and J are TRBV7-2 and TRBJ1-5, with D possibly matching TRBD1 (5 bases). V lost 1 base and J 2 bases, leaving 9 bases between the germline ends. The CDR3 has 15 amino acids. Germline V gives CDR1 SGHTA, CDR2 FQGNSA.

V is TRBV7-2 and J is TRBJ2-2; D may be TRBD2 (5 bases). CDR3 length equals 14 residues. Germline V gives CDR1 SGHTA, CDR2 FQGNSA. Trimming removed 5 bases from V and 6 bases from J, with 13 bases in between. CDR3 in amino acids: CASSPRGRSGELFF. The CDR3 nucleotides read TGTGCCAGCAGCCCCCGGGGTAGATCCGGGGAGCTGTTTTTT.

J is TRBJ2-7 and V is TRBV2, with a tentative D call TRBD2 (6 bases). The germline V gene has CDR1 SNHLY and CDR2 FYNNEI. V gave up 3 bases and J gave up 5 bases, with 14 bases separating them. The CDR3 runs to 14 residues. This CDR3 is CASSEDRGNHEQYF. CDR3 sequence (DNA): TGTGCCAGCAGTGAGGATCGGGGGAATCACGAGCAGTACTTC. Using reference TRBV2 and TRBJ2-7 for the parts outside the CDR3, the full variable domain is EPEVTQTPSHQVTQMGQEVILRCVPISNHLYFYWYRQILGQKVEFLVSFYNNEISEKSEIFDDQFSVERPDGSNFTLKIRSTKLEDSAMYFCASSEDRGNHEQYFGPGTRLTVT.

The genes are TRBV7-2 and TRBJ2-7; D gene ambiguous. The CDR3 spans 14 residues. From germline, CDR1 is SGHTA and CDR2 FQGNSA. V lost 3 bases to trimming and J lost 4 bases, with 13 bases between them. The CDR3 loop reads CASSFELTDYEQYF. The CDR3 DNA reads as TGTGCCAGCAGCTTTGAGCTAACCGATTACGAGCAGTACTTC.

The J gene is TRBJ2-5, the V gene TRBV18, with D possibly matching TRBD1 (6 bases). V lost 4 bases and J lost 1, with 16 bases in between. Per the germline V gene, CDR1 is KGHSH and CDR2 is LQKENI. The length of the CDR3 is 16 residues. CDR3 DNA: TGTGCCAGCTCACTCCGAACAGGGTATGCCCAAGAGACCCAGTACTTC. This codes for CASSLRTGYAQETQYF.

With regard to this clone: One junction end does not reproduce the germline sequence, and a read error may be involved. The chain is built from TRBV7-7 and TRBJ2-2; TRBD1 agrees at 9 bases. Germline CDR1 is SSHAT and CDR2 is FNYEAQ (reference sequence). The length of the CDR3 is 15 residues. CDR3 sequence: CASSLEGQGAGELFF. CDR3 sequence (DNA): TGTGCTAGCAGCTTAGAGGGACAGGGCGCCGGGGAGCTGTTTTTT. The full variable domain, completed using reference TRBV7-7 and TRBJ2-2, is GAGVSQSPRYKVTKRGQDVTLRCDPISSHATLYWYQQALGQGPEFLTYFNYEAQPDKSGLPSDRFSAERPEGSISTLTIQRTEQRDSAMYRCASSLEGQGAGELFFGEGSRLTVL.

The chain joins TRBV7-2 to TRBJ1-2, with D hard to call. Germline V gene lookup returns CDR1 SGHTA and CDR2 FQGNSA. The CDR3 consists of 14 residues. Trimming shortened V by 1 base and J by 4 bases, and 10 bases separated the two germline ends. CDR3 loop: CASSLGGRAYGYTF. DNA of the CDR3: TGTGCCAGCAGCTTAGGTGGGAGGGCCTATGGCTACACCTTC.

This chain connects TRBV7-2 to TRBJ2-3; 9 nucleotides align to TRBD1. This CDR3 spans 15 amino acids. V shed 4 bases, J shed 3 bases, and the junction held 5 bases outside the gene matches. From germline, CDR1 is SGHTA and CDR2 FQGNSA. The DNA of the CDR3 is TGTGCCAGCAGCTCCCGCGGGACAGGGACAGATACGCAGTATTTT. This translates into CASSSRGTGTDTQYF.